The source of this T cell receptor (beta chain) is a study of patients and donors after allogeneic stem cell transplantation. CDR3 length equals 15 residues. V lost 5 bases, J lost 1 base, and 7 bases stayed unmatched. This clonotype was recorded a few times. One entry per CDR3 protein results from TCRdb running MiXCR on the RT-PCR reads. The data contain 110,000 or so distinct CDR3 sequences, approximately 40% of them singletons. Sequencing input: blood, either unsorted or a sorted T cell fraction (not recorded which). The TCR comes from a human donor who was either an allogeneic HSCT recipient or a stem cell or donor lymphocyte infusion donor (not recorded which). It is not recorded whose cells these are; they may come from a transplant donor. The rearrangement links TRBV12-3 or TRBV12-4 to TRBJ2-5, with TRBD1 matching 7 bases. The CDR3 is CASSPYWTGQETQYF. Written as DNA, the CDR3 is TGTGCCAGCAGTCCGTATTGGACAGGCCAAGAGACCCAGTACTTC.